Following are 21 T cell receptor beta chains from one sample sequenced in a study of OX40 agonist ivuxolimab in advanced cancers. The repertoire was sequenced with immunoSEQ multiplex PCR; TCRdb's copy has only in-frame clones and lacks some. The table records around 80,000 clones, 70% to 90% of them present only once. Specimen: CD4+ or CD8+ T cells sorted from blood, collected in a trial of the OX40 agonist ivuxolimab. These receptors came from an adult with an advanced solid tumor such as melanoma, head and neck, liver or kidney cancer.

The chain couples TRBV7-2 to TRBJ2-7; D not resolved. This CDR3 spans 14 amino acids. Trimming shortened V by 0 bases and J by 3 bases, and 9 bases separated the two germline ends. Germline V gives CDR1 SGHTA, CDR2 FQGNSA. DNA for the CDR3: TGTGCCAGCAGCTTAGCATTTATTAGCTACGAGCAGTACTTC. It yields the protein CASSLAFISYEQYF.

This chain uses TRBV4-3 with TRBJ1-3, with 8 nucleotides matching TRBD1. The germline gives CDR1 LGHNA, CDR2 YSLEER. CDR3 length: 16 residues. V was pared by 0 bases and J by 4 bases, with 5 bases of the junction left unmatched. The CDR3 sequence: CASSQDSRGLGNTIYF. The CDR3, as DNA: TGCGCCAGCAGCCAAGATTCCAGGGGGCTCGGAAACACCATATATTTT.

The chain recombines TRBV27 with TRBJ2-3; D is ambiguous. The V end was cut by 0 bases, the J end by 6 bases, with 4 bases between. Germline CDR1 is MNHEY and CDR2 is SMNVEV (reference sequence). The CDR3 is 12 residues long. The CDR3 spells CASSLSRDTQYF. CDR3 nucleotide sequence: TGTGCCAGCAGTTTATCGCGCGATACGCAGTATTTT.

The V gene is TRBV12-5, the J gene TRBJ2-7, with a tentative D call TRBD2 (6 bases). Trimming cost V 5 bases and J 1 base, with 21 bases left between them. This CDR3 is 17 amino acids long. CDR1 is LGHNT, CDR2 FRNRAP, per germline. Here the CDR3 DNA reads TGTGCTAGTGGTCGTGCAGGGTCGGGACTGGGTTCCTACGAGCAGTACTTC. It encodes CASGRAGSGLGSYEQYF. The full variable domain, its missing parts supplied by reference TRBV12-5 and TRBJ2-7, is DARVTQTPRHKVTEMGQEVTMRCQPILGHNTVFWYRQTMMQGLELLAYFRNRAPLDDSGMPKDRFSAEMPDATLATLKIQPSEPRDSAVYFCASGRAGSGLGSYEQYFGPGTRLTVT.

The chain joins TRBV10-2 to TRBJ1-2; possible D gene TRBD1, 5 bases. Trimming pared 6 bases from V and 3 bases from J, leaving 14 bases between. Germline CDR1 reads WSHSY; CDR2 reads SAAADI. The CDR3 is made up of 14 amino acids. CDR3 in DNA: TGCGCCAGCAGCACCGGGACCTTTTACTATGGCTACACCTTC. Encoded protein: CASSTGTFYYGYTF.

The chain uses TRBV19 and TRBJ1-2; the D is unclear. CDR3 length: 11 residues. Germline V CDR1 and CDR2: LNHDA, SQIVND (reference sequence). V gave up 7 bases and J gave up 4 bases, with 7 bases separating them. The CDR3 loop is CASNFGYGYTF. In nucleotides, the CDR3 is TGTGCCAGTAACTTCGGCTATGGCTACACCTTC.

The chain's CDR3 is CASGYLGTGGDQPQHF. CDR3 bases: TGTGCCAGCGGATATCTGGGGACAGGGGGCGATCAGCCCCAGCATTTT. This chain links TRBV27 with TRBJ1-5; TRBD1 matches 12 bases. V was pared by 8 bases and J by 5 bases, with 10 bases of the junction left unmatched. The V gene's germline CDR1 is MNHEY and CDR2 SMNVEV (reference sequence). This CDR3 has 16 residues.

This clone has only one observation. The chain is built from TRBV2 and TRBJ2-7, with D possibly being TRBD1 (5 bases). The CDR3 consists of 12 residues. Trimming took 7 bases from V and 3 from J, leaving 10 bases between them. CDR1 and CDR2 (germline): SNHLY, FYNNEI. CDR3 sequence (DNA): TGTGCCAGCAAAGGCAGGGACTACGAGCAGTACTTC. Translation: CASKGRDYEQYF.

The CDR3: CASSVLAGGWSYEQYF. CDR3 bases: TGTGCCAGCAGCGTCCTAGCGGGAGGTTGGTCCTACGAGCAGTACTTC. The chain is built from TRBV7-8 and TRBJ2-7; 11 positions match TRBD2. Germline CDR1 is SGHVS and CDR2 is FQNEAQ. The CDR3 loop spans 16 amino acids. V dropped 5 bases and J dropped 1; count of bases not matched to a gene: 7.

The chain combines TRBV5-1 with TRBJ2-3, with unresolved D. This CDR3 is built from 15 residues. Between the trimmed V and J ends, which lost 4 bases and 2 bases, there was a span of 14 bases. Germline CDR1 reads SGHRS; CDR2 reads YFSETQ. In DNA, the CDR3 is TGCGCCAGCAGCCCCGACTCCCTTCCCACAGATACGCAGTATTTT. Its translation: CASSPDSLPTDTQYF.

This sequence joins TRBV18 and TRBJ2-2; D gene ambiguous. The CDR3 is 15 amino acids. Per germline, CDR1 KGHSH and CDR2 LQKENI. Trimming cost V 3 bases and J 0 bases, with 8 bases left between them. The chain's CDR3 is CASSPTRSNTGELFF. The CDR3 region has the DNA TGTGCCAGCTCACCGACAAGATCGAACACCGGGGAGCTGTTTTTT. The full variable domain, with the rest looked up from reference TRBV18 and TRBJ2-2, is NAGVMQNPRHLVRRRGQEARLRCSPMKGHSHVYWYRQLPEEGLKFMVYLQKENIIDESGMPKERFSAEFPKEGPSILRIQQVVRGDSAAYFCASSPTRSNTGELFFGEGSRLTVL.

This sequence joins TRBV30 and TRBJ2-4; D may correspond to TRBD1 or TRBD2 (5 bases each). V dropped 3 bases and J dropped 4 bases, with 13 bases sitting between them. The CDR3 is made up of 14 amino acids. The germline gives CDR1 GTSNPN, CDR2 SVGIG (reference sequence). CDR3 bases: TGTGCCTGGAGGGGGGATGGGGTAAAAAACATTCAGTACTTC. Protein: CAWRGDGVKNIQYF.

The chain recombines TRBV10-3 with TRBJ1-3; 7 nucleotides agree with TRBD1. Germline V gene data show CDR1 as ENHRY and CDR2 as SYGVKD. The junction had 7 bases not matched to a gene; V was cut back by 0 bases and J by 8 bases. The CDR3 contains 15 residues. The CDR3 DNA sequence: TGTGCCATCAGTGAGTCGACAAGGGGGCAGGACACCATATATTTT. Translating gives CAISESTRGQDTIYF.

This chain joins TRBV25-1 and TRBJ1-2; a weak D match, TRBD1 (5 bases). CDR3 length equals 15 residues. V dropped 3 bases and J dropped 2 bases, with 13 bases sitting between them. Per germline, CDR1 MGHDK and CDR2 SYGVNS. CDR3 region: CASSEGPGRNYGYTF. The CDR3 coding sequence is TGTGCCAGCAGTGAGGGGCCTGGCAGAAACTATGGCTACACCTTC.

This clone was found once. The chain joins TRBV30 to TRBJ1-2; D remains unclear. Germline V gives CDR1 GTSNPN, CDR2 SVGIG (reference sequence). The CDR3 is made up of 15 amino acids. Trimming cost V 0 bases and J 8 bases, with 19 bases left between them. The CDR3 loop is CAWSVFGGPLRGYTF. CDR3 DNA: TGTGCCTGGAGTGTATTTGGAGGGCCCCTCCGCGGCTACACCTTC.

The V and J genes are TRBV13 and TRBJ2-2; the match to TRBD2 covers 9 bases. The V and J ends lost 8 bases and 2 bases, in that order; junction bases with no gene match: 15. The germline V gene encodes CDR1 PRHDT and CDR2 FYEKMQ (reference sequence). The CDR3 covers 18 residues. CDR3 DNA sequence: TGTGCCAGCGCGGAGGCCCCCATGGGGACTAGCAACACCGGGGAGCTGTTTTTT. Its translation is CASAEAPMGTSNTGELFF.

In its sample, this clone was seen once. This chain links TRBV5-6 with TRBJ1-3; the D gene is possibly TRBD1 (6 bases). The CDR3 covers 14 residues. V lost 3 bases to trimming and J lost 8 bases, with 15 bases between them. Germline CDR1 SGHDT, CDR2 YYEEEE. The CDR3 reads CASSSEQGRHTIYF. The DNA of the CDR3 is TGTGCCAGCAGCTCAGAACAGGGAAGACACACCATATATTTT. The full variable domain, completed using reference TRBV5-6 and TRBJ1-3, is DAGVTQSPTHLIKTRGQQVTLRCSPKSGHDTVSWYQQALGQGPQFIFQYYEEEERQRGNFPDRFSGHQFPNYSSELNVNALLLGDSALYLCASSSEQGRHTIYFGEGSWLTVV.

The chain is built from TRBV6-1 and TRBJ1-4; weak D call: TRBD1 (5 bases). The germline V gene encodes CDR1 MNHNS and CDR2 SASEGT. The V end lost 6 bases, the J end lost 0 bases, and 11 bases lay between the germline ends. The CDR3 has 15 residues. CDR3 region: CASRLGGATNEKLFF. CDR3 in DNA: TGTGCCAGCAGACTCGGGGGGGCAACTAATGAAAAACTGTTTTTT.

The rearrangement joins TRBV25-1 to TRBJ2-3; 13 nucleotides align to TRBD2. Germline values: CDR1 MGHDK, CDR2 SYGVNS. The junction had 3 bases not matched to a gene; V was cut back by 6 bases and J by 6 bases. This CDR3 contains 14 residues. The CDR3 spells CASRETSGGDTQYF. The CDR3 bases are TGTGCCAGCAGGGAGACTAGCGGGGGGGATACGCAGTATTTT.

The J gene is TRBJ2-1, the V gene TRBV29-1; 7 bases are shared with TRBD2. After removal of 7 bases from V and 7 bases from J, the junction contained 10 bases not matched to a gene. Germline CDR1 reads SQVTM; CDR2 reads ANQGSEA. The CDR3 loop spans 13 amino acids. CDR3 coding DNA: TGCAGCGGTGGTGGGCTAGCGGTGAATGAGCAGTTCTTC. It translates to CSGGGLAVNEQFF.

This rearrangement joins TRBV28 to TRBJ1-1; no reliable D call. V was cut by 6 bases and J by 4 bases, with 15 bases left in between. CDR3 length equals 14 residues. Germline lookup yields CDR1 MDHEN and CDR2 SYDVKM. CDR3 coding DNA: TGTGCCAGCAGCCCAATCCATTTATCCACTGAAGCTTTCTTT. The encoded protein is CASSPIHLSTEAFF.